This T cell receptor beta chain was identified during a study of T-cell memory formation after mild COVID-19. Study findings and constraints: Cross-reactive memory seemingly joined, as some responding clones were found in pre-infection memory.

MiXCR, applied by TCRdb to the 5' RACE reads, yields one record per CDR3 protein. Among roughly 200,000 distinct CDR3 sequences listed, 9.5% were seen once. This CDR3 comprises 13 residues. V lost 4 bases and J lost 1, with 10 bases in between. Germline V gene data show CDR1 as SQVTM and CDR2 as ANQGSEA. A word on this clonotype: Antigen specificity is unknown.

The specimen sequenced was PBMCs or a T cell subset sorted from them (not recorded which). The rearrangement uses TRBV29-1 and TRBJ1-1, with D possibly being TRBD1 (5 bases). The receptor was isolated from a man aged 18-30 years who had mild COVID-19 (a few samples of this study predate the infection). Cell type and time point are not known. The DNA for the CDR3 is TGCAGCGTTGCGGGGCAAGAGAACACTGAAGCTTTCTTT. Amino acids: CSVAGQENTEAFF.